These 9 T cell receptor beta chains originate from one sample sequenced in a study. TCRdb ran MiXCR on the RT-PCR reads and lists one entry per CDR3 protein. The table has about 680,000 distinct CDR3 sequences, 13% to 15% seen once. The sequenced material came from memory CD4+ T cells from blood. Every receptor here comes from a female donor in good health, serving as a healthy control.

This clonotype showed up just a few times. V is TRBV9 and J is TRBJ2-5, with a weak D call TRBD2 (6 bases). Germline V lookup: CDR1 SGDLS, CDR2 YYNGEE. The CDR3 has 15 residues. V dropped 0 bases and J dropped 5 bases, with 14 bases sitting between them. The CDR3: CASSVGDSGVETQYF. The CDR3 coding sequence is TGTGCCAGCAGCGTAGGGGACTCCGGGGTGGAGACCCAGTACTTC.

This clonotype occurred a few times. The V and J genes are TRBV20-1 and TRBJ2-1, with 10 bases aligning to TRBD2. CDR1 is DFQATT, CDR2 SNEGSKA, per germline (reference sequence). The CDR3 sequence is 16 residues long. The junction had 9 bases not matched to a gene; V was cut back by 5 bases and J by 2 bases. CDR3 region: CSAGRLAGQTYNEQFF. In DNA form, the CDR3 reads TGCAGTGCTGGGAGACTAGCGGGTCAAACCTACAATGAGCAGTTCTTC.

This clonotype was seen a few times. The chain's CDR3 is CASSLGGRGIGQPQHF. CDR3 in DNA: TGTGCCAGCAGCCTAGGGGGCCGAGGCATTGGTCAGCCCCAGCATTTT. The J gene is TRBJ1-5, the V gene TRBV7-2; 7 nucleotides match TRBD1. The CDR3 length is 16 residues. Trimming at V came to 5 bases and at J to 6 bases, leaving 13 bases not matched to a gene. Per germline, CDR1 SGHTA and CDR2 FQGNSA.

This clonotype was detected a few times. Here the CDR3 reads CASRTRQGRTEAFF. In nucleotides, the CDR3 is TGTGCCAGCAGGACGAGACAGGGACGCACTGAAGCTTTCTTT. The J gene is TRBJ1-1, the V gene TRBV12-3 or TRBV12-4; TRBD1 aligns across 7 bases. The CDR3 loop spans 14 amino acids. The V gene end was trimmed by 6 bases and the J gene end by 4 bases; junction bases not matched to a gene: 8.

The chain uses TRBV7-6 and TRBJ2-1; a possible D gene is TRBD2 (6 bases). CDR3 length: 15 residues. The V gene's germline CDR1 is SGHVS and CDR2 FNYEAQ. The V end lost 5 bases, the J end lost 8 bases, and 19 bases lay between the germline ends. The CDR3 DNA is TGTGCCAGCAGCCGGACTTCCGGGAGCCGGGATGAGCAGTTCTTC. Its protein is CASSRTSGSRDEQFF.

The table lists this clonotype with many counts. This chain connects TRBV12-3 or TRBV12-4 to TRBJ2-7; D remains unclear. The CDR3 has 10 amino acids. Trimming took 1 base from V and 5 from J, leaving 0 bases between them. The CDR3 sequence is CASSLDEQYF. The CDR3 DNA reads TGTGCCAGCAGTTTAGACGAGCAGTACTTC.

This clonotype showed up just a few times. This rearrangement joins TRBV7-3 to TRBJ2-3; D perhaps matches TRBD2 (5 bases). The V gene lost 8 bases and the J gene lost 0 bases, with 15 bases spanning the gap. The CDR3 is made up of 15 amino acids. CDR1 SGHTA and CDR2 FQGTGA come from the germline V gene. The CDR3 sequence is CASALTGISTDTQYF. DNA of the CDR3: TGTGCCAGCGCCCTAACGGGGATTAGCACAGATACGCAGTATTTT.

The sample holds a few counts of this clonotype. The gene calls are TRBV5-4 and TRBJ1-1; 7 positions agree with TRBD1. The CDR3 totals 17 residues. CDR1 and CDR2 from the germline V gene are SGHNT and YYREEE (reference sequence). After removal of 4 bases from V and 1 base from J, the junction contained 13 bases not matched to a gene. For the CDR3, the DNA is TGTGCCAGCAGCCCCTTGGAGGGGGCGCGGGGGAACACTGAAGCTTTCTTT. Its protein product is CASSPLEGARGNTEAFF. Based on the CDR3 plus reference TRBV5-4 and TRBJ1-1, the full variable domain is ETGVTQSPTHLIKTRGQQVTLRCSSQSGHNTVSWYQQALGQGPQFIFQYYREEENGRGNFPPRFSGLQFPNYSSELNVNALELDDSALYLCASSPLEGARGNTEAFFGQGTRLTVV.

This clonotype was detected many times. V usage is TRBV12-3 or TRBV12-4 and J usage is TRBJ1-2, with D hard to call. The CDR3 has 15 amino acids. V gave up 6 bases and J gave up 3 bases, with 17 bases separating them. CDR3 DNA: TGTGCCAGCAGGAGGAACAGCGAGCTTGACTATGGCTACACCTTC. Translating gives CASRRNSELDYGYTF.